What follows are 11 T cell receptor beta chains derived from one specimen sequenced in a study of T-cell reconstitution after alpha-beta-depleted transplantation in children. The TCRbeta library incorporated unique molecular identifiers. TCRdb processed the PCR reads anew with MiXCR; each CDR3 protein has one entry. The sample shows about 590,000 distinct CDR3 sequences, approximately 12% of them seen only once. Sequencing used PBMCs, mostly from graft donor cells, obtained 360 days after TCRalphabeta/CD19-depleted stem cell transplant. These receptors all come from a male patient between 5 and 17 years old who had a stem cell transplant for acute myeloid leukemia, so the T cells may come from the graft donor.

This sequence joins TRBV20-1 and TRBJ1-1; weak D call: TRBD1 (5 bases). The V gene's germline CDR1 is DFQATT and CDR2 SNEGSKA (reference sequence). V lost 4 bases and J 0 bases, leaving 15 bases between the germline ends. This CDR3 region has 15 residues. CDR3 coding DNA: TGCAGTGCTACCCCAGGGAGGGATCTGAACACTGAAGCTTTCTTT. Protein product: CSATPGRDLNTEAFF.

The rearrangement uses TRBV20-1 and TRBJ2-7, with TRBD1 as a possible D gene (5 bases). The V end lost 0 bases, the J end lost 2 bases, and 11 bases lay between the germline ends. This CDR3 has 14 residues. Germline CDR1 is DFQATT and CDR2 is SNEGSKA (reference sequence). In DNA, the CDR3 is TGCAGTGCTAGAGATCCAGGGTATCCCTACGAGCAGTACTTC. It specifies CSARDPGYPYEQYF.

There are a few counts of this clonotype. The chain links TRBV19 to TRBJ2-4, with 7 bases lining up with TRBD2. J lost 13 bases, V lost 10 bases, and 19 bases had no gene match. The CDR3 runs to 14 residues. CDR1 LNHDA and CDR2 SQIVND come from the germline V gene (reference sequence). For the CDR3, the DNA is TGTGCCATTGGTTATACCGGGGGGAAGACGCCCCAGTACTTC. Its protein is CAIGYTGGKTPQYF.

This sequence joins TRBV30 and TRBJ1-4; the D is unclear. The CDR3 loop spans 12 amino acids. V was pared by 6 bases and J by 8 bases, with 13 bases between. Germline V gene sequence: CDR1 GTSNPN, CDR2 SVGIG (reference sequence). CDR3 in amino acids: CACRMADEKLFF. DNA of the CDR3: TGTGCCTGCCGAATGGCGGACGAAAAACTGTTTTTT.

The V call is TRBV5-6, the J call TRBJ2-7; TRBD1 or TRBD2 may be the D gene (6 bases each). The CDR3 runs 14 residues. From germline, CDR1 is SGHDT and CDR2 YYEEEE. V lost 2 bases and J lost 3, with 12 bases in between. The CDR3 DNA reads as TGTGCCAGCAGCTTTTTGGGGGGCTTCTACGAGCAGTACTTC. Its translation: CASSFLGGFYEQYF.

Written as DNA, the CDR3 is TGCAGTGCCCGAATAGCGCTCTACAATGAGCAGTTCTTC. Its protein product is CSARIALYNEQFF. The chain carries TRBV20-1 and TRBJ2-1, with a possible D match to TRBD2 (5 bases). V shed 6 bases and J shed 3 bases, with 12 bases lying between them. Germline assignment: CDR1 DFQATT and CDR2 SNEGSKA (reference sequence). The CDR3 runs 13 residues.

This clonotype has only a few counts. This chain uses TRBV9 with TRBJ2-6; TRBD2 agrees at 10 bases. J was trimmed by 2 bases and V by 3 bases; bases with no gene match: 8. CDR1 and CDR2 from the germline V gene are SGDLS and YYNGEE. The CDR3 consists of 18 residues. As DNA, the CDR3 is TGTGCCAGCAGCGCAGAAGCGGGAGGGCTGGCTGGGGCCAACGTCCTGACTTTC. This encodes CASSAEAGGLAGANVLTF.

This clonotype was counted only a few times. The chain carries TRBV28 and TRBJ1-6; D is ambiguous. The germline gives CDR1 MDHEN, CDR2 SYDVKM. The CDR3 has 13 residues. With 8 bases removed from V and 7 bases from J, the gap between germline ends came to 12 bases. CDR3 in amino acids: CASFHRRNSPLHF. In nucleotides, the CDR3 is TGTGCCAGCTTCCATCGCCGAAATTCACCCCTCCACTTT.

This sequence joins TRBV28 and TRBJ2-7; 10 bases fit TRBD2. CDR3 length: 16 amino acids. V shed 4 bases and J 0 bases; nucleotides not matched to a gene: 6. Germline lookup yields CDR1 MDHEN and CDR2 SYDVKM. CDR3 loop: CASSYGLADASYEQYF. CDR3 bases: TGTGCCAGCAGTTACGGACTAGCGGACGCCTCCTACGAGCAGTACTTC. Full variable domain (missing parts from reference TRBV28 and TRBJ2-7): DVKVTQSSRYLVKRTGEKVFLECVQDMDHENMFWYRQDPGLGLRLIYFSYDVKMKEKGDIPEGYSVSREKKERFSLILESASTNQTSMYLCASSYGLADASYEQYFGPGTRLTVT.

The rearrangement joins TRBV7-9 to TRBJ1-1; 9 bases match TRBD1. The trim removed 5 bases at V and 8 bases at J, leaving 15 bases unmatched. The CDR3 sequence is 16 residues long. Germline V gene sequence: CDR1 SEHNR, CDR2 FQNEAQ (reference sequence). The CDR3 sequence is CASSIYQDRGWVEAFF. CDR3 DNA: TGTGCCAGCAGCATCTATCAAGACAGGGGGTGGGTCGAAGCTTTCTTT.

The genes are TRBV28 and TRBJ2-7; 9 bases map to TRBD1. V lost 5 bases, J lost 3 bases, and 14 bases stayed unmatched. Germline V gene sequence: CDR1 MDHEN, CDR2 SYDVKM. This CDR3 contains 17 residues. The CDR3 DNA reads TGTGCCAGCAGTCCACTCTTATCCGGGACAGGGTTCTACGAGCAGTACTTC. The encoded protein is CASSPLLSGTGFYEQYF.